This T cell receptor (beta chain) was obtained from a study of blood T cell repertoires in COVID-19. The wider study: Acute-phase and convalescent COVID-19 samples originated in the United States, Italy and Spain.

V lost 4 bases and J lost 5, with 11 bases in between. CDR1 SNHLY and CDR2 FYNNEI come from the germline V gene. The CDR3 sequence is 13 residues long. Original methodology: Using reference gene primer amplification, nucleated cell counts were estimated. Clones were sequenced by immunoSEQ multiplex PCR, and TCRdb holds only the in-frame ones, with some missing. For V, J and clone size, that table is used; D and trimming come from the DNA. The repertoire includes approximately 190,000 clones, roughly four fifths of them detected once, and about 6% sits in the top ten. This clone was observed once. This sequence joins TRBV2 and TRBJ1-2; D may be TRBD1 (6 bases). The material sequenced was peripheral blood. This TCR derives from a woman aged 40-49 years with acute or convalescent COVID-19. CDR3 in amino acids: CASSGQGIYGYTF. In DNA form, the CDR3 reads TGTGCCAGCAGTGGCCAGGGGATTTATGGCTACACCTTC. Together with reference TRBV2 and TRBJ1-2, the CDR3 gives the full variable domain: EPEVTQTPSHQVTQMGQEVILRCVPISNHLYFYWYRQILGQKVEFLVSFYNNEISEKSEIFDDQFSVERPDGSNFTLKIRSTKLEDSAMYFCASSGQGIYGYTFGSGTRLTVV.